A single sample is the source of the 17 T cell receptor beta chains below, sequenced in a study of blood T cell repertoires in COVID-19. Here immunoSEQ multiplex PCR was the method, and the copy in TCRdb shows in-frame clones only, minus some. Of 150,000 to 200,000 clones detected, around 76% appear once; the ten largest clones hold around a sixth. The sequenced sample was PBMCs or T cells enriched from blood (not recorded which). The source of these receptors is a woman aged 45-60 years with acute COVID-19.

The chain couples TRBV30 to TRBJ1-2, with a tentative D call TRBD1 (5 bases). This CDR3 has 11 residues. Trimming cost V 7 bases and J 4 bases, with 10 bases left between them. CDR1 GTSNPN and CDR2 SVGIG come from the germline V gene (reference sequence). The DNA of the CDR3 is TGTGCCTCGACAGTACTCTATGGCTACACCTTC. It is translated as CASTVLYGYTF. Combining the CDR3 with reference TRBV30 and TRBJ1-2 gives the whole variable domain SQTIHQWPATLVQPVGSPLSLECTVEGTSNPNLYWYRQAAGRGLQLLFYSVGIGQISSEVPQNLSASRPQDRQFILSSKKLLLSDSGFYLCASTVLYGYTFGSGTRLTVV.

The chain carries TRBV18 and TRBJ1-1; TRBD1 is a possible D gene (5 bases). The CDR3 length is 15 residues. Per germline, CDR1 KGHSH and CDR2 LQKENI. Trimming took 6 bases from V and 7 from J, leaving 21 bases between them. The CDR3 loop is CASSPEAGGRVEAFF. CDR3 DNA sequence: TGTGCCAGCTCCCCCGAGGCCGGGGGGAGGGTTGAAGCTTTCTTT.

This clone was seen a few times. This chain uses TRBV14 with TRBJ1-1; D is undetermined. CDR1 is SGHDN, CDR2 FVKESK, per germline. Trimming pared 4 bases from V and 11 bases from J, leaving 14 bases between. The CDR3 is 12 residues long. CDR3 loop: CASSPRGPAAFF. The CDR3 DNA sequence: TGTGCCAGCAGCCCCCGCGGGCCAGCGGCTTTCTTT.

This clone has a single count. The CDR3 region has the DNA TGTGCCAGCAGCCAAGGTACGGTGAACACTGAAGCTTTCTTT. Translating gives CASSQGTVNTEAFF. The chain recombines TRBV3-1 (or the pseudogene TRBV3-2) with TRBJ1-1; unclear D gene. This CDR3 has 14 amino acids. CDR1 is LGHDT and CDR2 is YNNKEL in the germline V gene (reference sequence). V was pared by 1 base and J by 0 bases, with 6 bases between.

The gene calls are TRBV4-3 and TRBJ2-3; 7 bases map to TRBD2. From germline, CDR1 is LGHNA and CDR2 YSLEER. V shed 1 base, J shed 5 bases, and the junction held 3 bases outside the gene matches. The CDR3 runs to 14 residues. The CDR3 bases are TGCGCCAGCAGCCAAGCGGGGGGTGAAGATACGCAGTATTTT. This codes for CASSQAGGEDTQYF.

The chain has TRBV5-1 and TRBJ2-3; D might be TRBD1 (6 bases). The CDR3 contains 15 residues. Germline V gene lookup returns CDR1 SGHRS and CDR2 YFSETQ. V lost 4 bases and J lost 6, with 18 bases in between. The CDR3 is CASSLGQGGGDTQYF. The CDR3 region has the DNA TGCGCCAGCAGCCTGGGACAAGGAGGTGGCGATACGCAGTATTTT.

The chain employs TRBV3-1 (or the pseudogene TRBV3-2) and TRBJ1-4; D remains unclear. Trimming took off 4 bases at V and 2 bases at J, with 17 bases between the two ends. The germline gives CDR1 LGHDT, CDR2 YNNKEL (reference sequence). The CDR3 extends over 17 amino acids. The CDR3 reads CASSPSPTAETNEKLFF. The CDR3 coding sequence is TGTGCCAGCAGCCCGTCCCCTACAGCGGAGACTAATGAAAAACTGTTTTTT.

V usage is TRBV27 and J usage is TRBJ1-2, with 8 nucleotides matching TRBD1. This CDR3 contains 18 residues. Losses at the gene ends were 3 bases for V and 0 bases for J; bases not matched to a gene: 12. Looked up from germline, CDR1 is MNHEY and CDR2 is SMNVEV (reference sequence). DNA of the CDR3: TGTGCCAGCAGTTTCTCCCCCCGGGACAGGAATACTAACTATGGCTACACCTTC. It encodes CASSFSPRDRNTNYGYTF.

This rearrangement joins TRBV4-3 to TRBJ1-2, with 9 positions matching TRBD1. V trimming: 0 bases; J trimming: 7 bases; junction bases outside the gene matches: 6. The CDR3 extends over 15 amino acids. Germline values: CDR1 LGHNA, CDR2 YSLEER. CDR3 loop: CASSQERDRVGGYTF. The CDR3, as DNA: TGCGCCAGCAGCCAAGAGCGGGACAGGGTCGGTGGCTACACCTTC.

This clone has only a few counts. V gene TRBV2 combines with J gene TRBJ1-1; possible D gene TRBD1, 5 bases. Germline V gene lookup returns CDR1 SNHLY and CDR2 FYNNEI. This CDR3 is 14 amino acids long. V was cut by 11 bases and J by 8 bases, with 24 bases left in between. The chain's CDR3 is CADSKDTSNREAFF. The CDR3 bases are TGTGCCGATAGCAAGGACACCTCGAACCGCGAAGCTTTCTTT.

This rearrangement joins TRBV12-5 to TRBJ2-1; tentatively, D is TRBD1 (5 bases). The germline V gene has CDR1 LGHNT and CDR2 FRNRAP. V shed 7 bases and J shed 8 bases, with 15 bases lying between them. This CDR3 has 13 residues. CDR3 protein: CASVPDTSDEQFF. The CDR3 DNA reads TGTGCTAGTGTTCCGGACACGTCTGATGAGCAGTTCTTC. The full variable domain, its missing parts supplied by reference TRBV12-5 and TRBJ2-1, is DARVTQTPRHKVTEMGQEVTMRCQPILGHNTVFWYRQTMMQGLELLAYFRNRAPLDDSGMPKDRFSAEMPDATLATLKIQPSEPRDSAVYFCASVPDTSDEQFFGPGTRLTVL.

This chain links TRBV28 with TRBJ2-1; TRBD1 is a possible D gene (6 bases). The germline V and J ends were trimmed by 6 bases and 1 base, with 10 bases remaining between them. Germline CDR1 is MDHEN and CDR2 is SYDVKM. The CDR3 is 14 amino acids. The CDR3 DNA is TGTGCCAGCAGCGTCGGACAGTCCTACAATGAGCAGTTCTTC. It encodes CASSVGQSYNEQFF.

This sequence joins TRBV19 and TRBJ1-2, with 7 bases identical to TRBD1. The junction had 5 bases not matched to a gene; V was cut back by 8 bases and J by 2 bases. This CDR3 contains 13 residues. Germline V gene data show CDR1 as LNHDA and CDR2 as SQIVND (reference sequence). DNA for the CDR3: TGTGCCAGTGTACGGGACAGAAACTATGGCTACACCTTC. Translating it yields CASVRDRNYGYTF. Based on the CDR3 plus reference TRBV19 and TRBJ1-2, the full variable domain is DGGITQSPKYLFRKEGQNVTLSCEQNLNHDAMYWYRQDPGQGLRLIYYSQIVNDFQKGDIAEGYSVSREKKESFPLTVTSAQKNPTAFYLCASVRDRNYGYTFGSGTRLTVV.

This sequence joins TRBV11-1 and TRBJ2-1; 7 bases map to TRBD2. After removal of 5 bases from V and 5 bases from J, the junction contained 9 bases not matched to a gene. This CDR3 is built from 15 residues. CDR1 and CDR2 (germline): SGHAT, FQDESV (reference sequence). The CDR3 DNA sequence: TGTGCCAGCAGCCTTTTAGCGGGCTTGGACAATGAGCAGTTCTTC. It translates to CASSLLAGLDNEQFF.

This chain connects TRBV19 to TRBJ2-2, with D perhaps matching TRBD1 (6 bases). The CDR3 sequence is 15 residues long. The V gene's germline CDR1 is LNHDA and CDR2 SQIVND (reference sequence). V lost 5 bases, J lost 1 base, and 11 bases lay in between. CDR3 DNA sequence: TGTGCCAGTAGTTCGGGACACTTGAACACCGGGGAGCTGTTTTTT. It specifies CASSSGHLNTGELFF.

The sample holds one count of this clone. This chain uses TRBV2 with TRBJ1-4; TRBD1 aligns across 8 bases. Germline-derived CDR1 and CDR2 are SNHLY and FYNNEI. V was pared by 6 bases and J by 6 bases, with 6 bases of the junction left unmatched. The CDR3 is 14 amino acids. CDR3 in DNA: TGTGCCAGCAGAGGCGACAGGGGCGATGAAAAACTGTTTTTT. It is translated as CASRGDRGDEKLFF.

The chain is built from TRBV20-1 and TRBJ2-5; D is unclear. Germline V gives CDR1 DFQATT, CDR2 SNEGSKA (reference sequence). The CDR3 is made up of 12 amino acids. V was clipped by 3 bases and J by 3 bases, with 8 bases between them. In DNA, the CDR3 is TGCAGTGCTAGTTCGGTTAAAGAGACCCAGTACTTC. This encodes CSASSVKETQYF.